The 16 T cell receptor beta chains below were found in one sample sequenced in a study of CD8 T cells in Susac syndrome. After extraction with the RNeasy kit, about 0.5 to 1 ug of the RNA was reverse transcribed using random hexamers. TCRdb reprocessed the immunoSEQ multiplex PCR reads via MiXCR and lists one record per CDR3 protein. The table records roughly 140,000 distinct CDR3 sequences, approximately 96% of them present only once. Sequenced sample: CD4+ T cells from PBMCs. The receptors here all came from a human donor with Susac syndrome.

This rearrangement joins TRBV5-4 to TRBJ1-6; 10 nucleotides line up with TRBD1. The CDR3 extends over 15 amino acids. The V gene's germline CDR1 is SGHNT and CDR2 YYREEE (reference sequence). The junction had 6 bases not matched to a gene; V was cut back by 4 bases and J by 8 bases. CDR3 bases: TGTGCCAGCAGCGTAAAGACAGGGGGCTATTCACCCCTCCACTTT. Amino acids: CASSVKTGGYSPLHF.

The J gene is TRBJ1-1, the V gene TRBV19; D may be TRBD1 (6 bases). Trimming removed 7 bases at V and 1 base at J, with 16 bases between. Germline lookup yields CDR1 LNHDA and CDR2 SQIVND (reference sequence). The CDR3 loop spans 15 amino acids. This CDR3 reads CASTWGAGTNTEAFF. The CDR3 nucleotides read TGTGCCAGTACATGGGGGGCTGGCACGAACACTGAAGCTTTCTTT.

J is TRBJ2-2 and V is TRBV16; 9 bases align to TRBD1. Germline CDR1 and CDR2: KGHSY and FQNENV. CDR3 length equals 17 residues. J lost 5 bases, V lost 6 bases, and 13 bases had no gene match. The CDR3 region is CASSPLRYRGRTGELFF. The CDR3 bases are TGTGCCAGCAGTCCTCTTCGGTACAGGGGGCGAACCGGGGAGCTGTTTTTT.

The V call is TRBV29-1, the J call TRBJ2-1, with D unresolved. Germline CDR1 reads SQVTM; CDR2 reads ANQGSEA. The CDR3 has 11 amino acids. V was pared by 3 bases and J by 9 bases, with 9 bases between. The CDR3 region has the DNA TGCAGCGTTGAGAAACCCCTTGAGCAGTTCTTC. It encodes CSVEKPLEQFF.

The chain recombines TRBV7-7 with TRBJ1-1, with D possibly TRBD1 on 6 matching bases. Deletions cut 2 bases from V and 0 bases from J, with 10 bases between. Germline V lookup: CDR1 SSHAT, CDR2 FNYEAQ (reference sequence). This CDR3 spans 15 amino acids. CDR3 in DNA: TGTGCCAGCAGCTTACTCAGGGGATTGAACACTGAAGCTTTCTTT. This gives the protein CASSLLRGLNTEAFF.

This clonotype is a singleton in its sample. This chain connects TRBV3-1 to TRBJ2-3, with TRBD2 matching over 8 bases. From germline, CDR1 is LGHDT and CDR2 YNNKEL (reference sequence). The CDR3 loop spans 14 amino acids. V dropped 10 bases and J dropped 2; count of bases not matched to a gene: 8. The chain's CDR3 is CATQRGRFTDTQYF. CDR3 bases: TGTGCCACCCAGCGGGGGAGATTCACAGATACGCAGTATTTT.

The chain couples TRBV30 to TRBJ2-5; no definite D call. The CDR3 extends over 16 amino acids. V shed 4 bases and J shed 0 bases, with 18 bases lying between them. Germline V lookup: CDR1 GTSNPN, CDR2 SVGIG (reference sequence). The DNA for the CDR3 is TGTGCCTGGACCCGCCGACGACGAACGTACCAAGAGACCCAGTACTTC. Protein sequence: CAWTRRRRTYQETQYF.

V and J are TRBV29-1 and TRBJ2-5, with 8 bases matching TRBD2. This CDR3 contains 16 residues. V gave up 6 bases and J gave up 1 base; unmatched junction bases: 13. Per germline, CDR1 SQVTM and CDR2 ANQGSEA. CDR3 loop: CSVQGVVAGTQETQYF. In nucleotides, the CDR3 is TGCAGCGTCCAAGGAGTAGTAGCGGGGACCCAAGAGACCCAGTACTTC. The variable domain in full, with the rest retrieved from reference TRBV29-1 and TRBJ2-5, is SAVISQKPSRDICQRGTSLTIQCQVDSQVTMMFWYRQQPGQSLTLIATANQGSEATYESGFVIDKFPISRPNLTFSTLTVSNMSPEDSSIYLCSVQGVVAGTQETQYFGPGTRLLVL.

The chain combines TRBV7-3 with TRBJ2-7; weak D call: TRBD1 (6 bases). The CDR3 spans 15 residues. CDR1 is SGHTA, CDR2 FQGTGA, per germline. Trimming cost V 1 base and J 6 bases, with 16 bases left between them. CDR3 coding DNA: TGTGCCAGCAGCTTAATGGGGCAGGGGATGGGCGAGCAGTACTTC. It yields the protein CASSLMGQGMGEQYF. Together with reference TRBV7-3 and TRBJ2-7, the CDR3 gives the full variable domain: GAGVSQTPSNKVTEKGKYVELRCDPISGHTALYWYRQSLGQGPEFLIYFQGTGAADDSGLPNDRFFAVRPEGSVSTLKIQRTERGDSAVYLCASSLMGQGMGEQYFGPGTRLTVT.

The chain has TRBV5-1 and TRBJ2-3; 7 bases are shared with TRBD2. Germline trimming cut 2 bases from V and 6 bases from J; bases unmatched to any gene: 9. This CDR3 is built from 15 residues. Germline V gene data show CDR1 as SGHRS and CDR2 as YFSETQ. The CDR3 DNA reads as TGCGCCAGCAGCTTTGGCCGGGGGGAGGCGGATACGCAGTATTTT. Protein: CASSFGRGEADTQYF. Complete variable domain (other parts from reference TRBV5-1 and TRBJ2-3): KAGVTQTPRYLIKTRGQQVTLSCSPISGHRSVSWYQQTPGQGLQFLFEYFSETQRNKGNFPGRFSGRQFSNSRSEMNVSTLELGDSALYLCASSFGRGEADTQYFGPGTRLTVL.

The rearrangement uses TRBV20-1 and TRBJ1-2, with 8 positions matching TRBD1. Germline V CDR1 and CDR2: DFQATT, SNEGSKA (reference sequence). The V gene end was trimmed by 3 bases and the J gene end by 8 bases; junction bases not matched to a gene: 8. The CDR3 contains 13 residues. CDR3 in amino acids: CSARDQGAEGYTF. For the CDR3, the DNA is TGCAGTGCTAGGGACCAGGGGGCGGAAGGCTACACCTTC.

About this clonotype: A read error may produce the germline difference seen at one junction end. The chain recombines TRBV14 with TRBJ1-1; D is uncertain. The CDR3 runs to 14 residues. Germline V gene data show CDR1 as SGHDN and CDR2 as FVKESK. Here the CDR3 DNA reads TGTGCCAGCAGACAAGTGGGTATGAACACTGAAGCTTTCTTT. The encoded protein is CASRQVGMNTEAFF.

The chain joins TRBV15 to TRBJ2-5; D call uncertain. Germline CDR1 reads LNHNV; CDR2 reads YYDKDF (reference sequence). The ends were cut back, 0 bases at V and 7 bases at J, with 12 bases in the middle. The CDR3 contains 14 residues. This chain's CDR3 is CATSRDRAFGTQYF. CDR3 bases: TGTGCCACCAGCAGAGACCGGGCCTTTGGGACCCAGTACTTC. The whole variable domain, filled in from reference TRBV15 and TRBJ2-5, reads DAMVIQNPRYQVTQFGKPVTLSCSQTLNHNVMYWYQQKSSQAPKLLFHYYDKDFNNEADTPDNFQSRRPNTSFCFLDIRSPGLGDTAMYLCATSRDRAFGTQYFGPGTRLLVL.

The chain joins TRBV20-1 to TRBJ1-6; no clear D. Trimming took 1 base from V and 9 from J, leaving 13 bases between them. This CDR3 is 14 amino acids long. Germline V CDR1 and CDR2: DFQATT, SNEGSKA (reference sequence). In nucleotides, the CDR3 is TGCAGTGCTAGAGGGCCGGGCGGGAGTTCACCCCTCCACTTT. This translates into CSARGPGGSSPLHF.

The chain recombines TRBV29-1 with TRBJ1-1; maybe TRBD1 (5 bases). The germline gives CDR1 SQVTM, CDR2 ANQGSEA. Trimming took off 8 bases at V and 0 bases at J, with 10 bases between the two ends. This CDR3 contains 12 residues. The DNA of the CDR3 is TGCAGCTCCCGGGACGTGAACACTGAAGCTTTCTTT. Amino acids: CSSRDVNTEAFF.

The V gene is TRBV4-3, the J gene TRBJ2-7; D is unclear. The length of the CDR3 is 13 residues. V was cut by 2 bases and J by 0 bases, with 5 bases left in between. Germline CDR1 is LGHNA and CDR2 is YSLEER. The CDR3 reads CASSQLHSYEQYF. The DNA of the CDR3 is TGCGCCAGCAGCCAACTGCACTCCTACGAGCAGTACTTC.